This T cell receptor beta chain was sequenced during a study of CD8 T cell repertoires and HIV-1 epitope variants. Looking at the study overall: Separate wells received one of Twenty-five Gag or Nef variant peptides. An uncultured baseline aliquot held 1M T cells.

Generated by immunoSEQ multiplex PCR, the TCRdb table keeps only in-frame clones and is missing some. Among tens of thousands of clones listed, just under 75% were seen once. The CDR3 is 16 amino acids. Germline loops: CDR1 SNHLY, CDR2 FYNNEI. V was shortened by 2 bases and J by 1 base, with 13 bases between the two germline ends. This sequence was found in a male donor with HIV. Sequences were obtained from uncultured baseline CD8+ T cells from peripheral blood mononuclear cells (PBMCs). This sequence joins TRBV2 and TRBJ2-3; D perhaps matches TRBD1 (5 bases). CDR3 nucleotide sequence: TGTGCCAGCAGTGAAATAAGGGGTTACGGCACAGATACGCAGTATTTT. It translates to CASSEIRGYGTDTQYF.